This TCR beta chain was retrieved from a study of T cells expressing NK-cell markers. On the study more broadly: Seven sequenced donors out of eight were HCMV-seropositive, one seronegative.

TCRdb re-called the 5' RACE reads; one entry per CDR3 protein, DNA not given. The sample table sets out 250,000 to 300,000 distinct CDR3 sequences. Germline CDR1 reads DFQATT; CDR2 reads SNEGSKA (reference sequence). CDR3 size: 14 residues. The rearrangement joins TRBV20-1 to TRBJ1-2; TCRdb picks TRBD1, but there is no DNA to check that call. Sequencing used blood T cells: a sorted CD56 or NKG2C T cell subset, CD4+ or CD8+ T cells, or bulk PBMC T cells (not recorded which). The sequence was collected from a man in his late teens or twenties in good health. This chain's CDR3 is CSARDHRFSRSYTF.